This is a list of T cell receptor beta chains from one sample in a study of cytomegalovirus exposure and HLA in healthy donors. Data came from immunoSEQ multiplex PCR; TCRdb stores just in-frame clones and leaves some out. The sample holds approximately 100,000 clones, more than 60% seen once. Sequenced input: PBMCs. These receptors were obtained from a man aged 40-49 years in good health and CMV-seronegative. Each CDR3 is given with its conserved first and last residue. A D gene is named only where the DNA matches it firmly. The size entry is marked missing in some rows and otherwise reads once, few, many or a size class.

j_call: TRBJ2-3
d_call: NA
clone_size: NA
cdr3_length: 15
v_call: TRBV19
cdr3_nt: TGTGCCAGTAGGAAAGCGGGCCGGAGCACAGATACGCAGTATTTT
cdr3_aa: CASRKAGRSTDTQYF

j_call: TRBJ2-7
d_call: TRBD2
clone_size: NA
cdr3_length: 13
v_call: TRBV5-1
cdr3_nt: TGCGCCAGCAGCCGCACGTCAGCGGGGGAGCAGTACTTC
cdr3_aa: CASSRTSAGEQYF

j_call: TRBJ1-5
d_call: TRBD1
clone_size: NA
cdr3_length: 15
v_call: TRBV10-3
cdr3_nt: TGTGCCATCAGTGCCTCCGGGACAGGGAATCAGCCCCAGCATTTT
cdr3_aa: CAISASGTGNQPQHF

j_call: TRBJ2-1
d_call: TRBD1
clone_size: NA
cdr3_length: 16
v_call: TRBV7-6
cdr3_nt: TGTGCCAGCAGCAGAGGGGACAGGGCGATGGACAATGAGCAGTTCTTC
cdr3_aa: CASSRGDRAMDNEQFF

j_call: TRBJ1-1
d_call: NA
clone_size: NA
cdr3_length: 13
v_call: TRBV27
cdr3_nt: TGTGCCAGCAGCGAGATTATGAACACTGAAGCTTTCTTT
cdr3_aa: CASSEIMNTEAFF

j_call: TRBJ2-7
d_call: TRBD2
clone_size: NA
cdr3_length: 16
v_call: TRBV7-2
cdr3_nt: TGTGCCAGCAGCTTAGCTTTAGGGACTAGCAGATACGAGCAGTACTTC
cdr3_aa: CASSLALGTSRYEQYF

j_call: TRBJ2-5
d_call: NA
clone_size: NA
cdr3_length: 15
v_call: TRBV9
cdr3_nt: TGTGCCAGCAGCGTAGCTCCGGCCAGGGGAGAGACCCAGTACTTC
cdr3_aa: CASSVAPARGETQYF

j_call: TRBJ2-3
d_call: NA
clone_size: NA
cdr3_length: 16
v_call: TRBV7-8
cdr3_nt: TGTGCCAGCAGCTTCGTTACAGGGTCGGGGTCTGGTACGCAGTATTTT
cdr3_aa: CASSFVTGSGSGTQYF

j_call: TRBJ1-2
d_call: NA
clone_size: NA
cdr3_length: 13
v_call: TRBV21-1
cdr3_nt: TGTGCCAGCAGCAAAAAGGCAGGGAATGGCTACACCTTC
cdr3_aa: CASSKKAGNGYTF

j_call: TRBJ1-1
d_call: TRBD1
clone_size: NA
cdr3_length: 12
v_call: TRBV6-6
cdr3_nt: TGTGCCAGCAGTTACACAACAGGGGGAGCTTTCTTT
cdr3_aa: CASSYTTGGAFF

j_call: TRBJ2-5
d_call: TRBD2
clone_size: NA
cdr3_length: 17
v_call: TRBV4-2
cdr3_nt: TGTGCCAGCAGCCAGGACACAGCGGGGGGGCGACAAGAGACCCAGTACTTC
cdr3_aa: CASSQDTAGGRQETQYF

j_call: TRBJ1-4
d_call: TRBD1
clone_size: few
cdr3_length: 16
v_call: TRBV19
cdr3_nt: TGTGCCAGCAATGACAGGGTCGGGGCGCGCAATGAAAAACTGTTTTTT
cdr3_aa: CASNDRVGARNEKLFF

j_call: TRBJ2-5
d_call: TRBD2
clone_size: NA
cdr3_length: 15
v_call: TRBV9
cdr3_nt: TGTGCCAGCAGCGTAAGCGGGGGCTGGGAGGAGACCCAGTACTTC
cdr3_aa: CASSVSGGWEETQYF

j_call: TRBJ2-3
d_call: NA
clone_size: NA
cdr3_length: 13
v_call: TRBV29-1
cdr3_nt: TGCAGCGTTGAGAGGTGCGGCACAGATACGCAGTATTTT
cdr3_aa: CSVERCGTDTQYF

j_call: TRBJ2-5
d_call: TRBD2
clone_size: NA
cdr3_length: 14
v_call: TRBV7-7
cdr3_nt: TGTGCCAGCAGCCCGACTAGCGGGGGGGAGACCCAGTACTTC
cdr3_aa: CASSPTSGGETQYF

j_call: TRBJ1-1
d_call: TRBD1
clone_size: NA
cdr3_length: 14
v_call: TRBV7-6
cdr3_nt: TGTGCCAGCAGCGAGAGACAGGGAGGAACTGAAGCTTTCTTT
cdr3_aa: CASSERQGGTEAFF

j_call: TRBJ2-7
d_call: NA
clone_size: NA
cdr3_length: 11
v_call: TRBV14
cdr3_nt: TGTGCCAGCAGCCTCCTTTACGAGCAGTACTTC
cdr3_aa: CASSLLYEQYF

j_call: TRBJ1-2
d_call: NA
clone_size: once
cdr3_length: 14
v_call: TRBV15
cdr3_nt: TGTGCCACCCGGAGTAGGGGGATTGACTATGGCTACACCTTC
cdr3_aa: CATRSRGIDYGYTF

j_call: TRBJ2-3
d_call: TRBD2
clone_size: NA
cdr3_length: 20
v_call: TRBV18
cdr3_nt: TGTGCCAGCTCACCACCGTATTTAGCGGGGGGCCTCGCTAGCACAGATACGCAGTATTTT
cdr3_aa: CASSPPYLAGGLASTDTQYF

j_call: TRBJ2-7
d_call: TRBD1
clone_size: NA
cdr3_length: 13
v_call: TRBV27
cdr3_nt: TGTGCCAGCAGTTTTCTGACAGGGGATGAGCAGTACTTC
cdr3_aa: CASSFLTGDEQYF

j_call: TRBJ2-5
d_call: NA
clone_size: NA
cdr3_length: 16
v_call: TRBV7-9
cdr3_nt: TGTGCCAGCAGCTTAGGGGGTGCGGGCCAACTAGAGACCCAGTACTTC
cdr3_aa: CASSLGGAGQLETQYF

j_call: TRBJ2-5
d_call: TRBD2
clone_size: few
cdr3_length: 14
v_call: TRBV7-2
cdr3_nt: TGTGCCAGCAGCTTGGCGGGGGGGGGTGAGACCCAGTACTTC
cdr3_aa: CASSLAGGGETQYF

j_call: TRBJ2-5
d_call: TRBD1
clone_size: once
cdr3_length: 15
v_call: TRBV5-1
cdr3_nt: TGCGCCAGCAGCCTACAGGGGGGAGTAGAAGAGACCCAGTACTTC
cdr3_aa: CASSLQGGVEETQYF